This TCR beta chain was recorded in a study of human T cells and chemical hapten exposure. Overall study: The study sensitized with 2% DPC on a 2 cm by 2 cm patch of upper inner arm skin. Patch tests applied 0.01% DPC to the upper back, read at 6 days.

One entry per CDR3 protein, called by TCRdb with MiXCR from the RACE reads. The repertoire includes a few hundred thousand distinct CDR3 sequences, over 8% of them detected once, and under 2.5% sits in the top ten. Time point noted: pre-sensitization, week 0. Treatment in this sample: therapeutic diphenylcyclopropenone sensitization with weekly scalp DPC. Researchers sampled blood before each patch test went on. This clonotype was found a few times. The sequences come from whole blood, collected in connection with sensitization to the hapten diphenylcyclopropenone (DPC). The clonotype comes from a middle-aged woman with alopecia areata. Some clones in this sample may be carry-over from other donors' samples.

This chain's CDR3 is CASSLGAAEAFF. The DNA of the CDR3 is TGTGCCAGCAGCTTGGGAGCGGCTGAAGCTTTCTTT. This rearrangement joins TRBV12-3 or TRBV12-4 to TRBJ1-1; D call uncertain. The germline V and J ends were trimmed by 6 bases and 6 bases, with 11 bases remaining between them. CDR3 length equals 12 residues.